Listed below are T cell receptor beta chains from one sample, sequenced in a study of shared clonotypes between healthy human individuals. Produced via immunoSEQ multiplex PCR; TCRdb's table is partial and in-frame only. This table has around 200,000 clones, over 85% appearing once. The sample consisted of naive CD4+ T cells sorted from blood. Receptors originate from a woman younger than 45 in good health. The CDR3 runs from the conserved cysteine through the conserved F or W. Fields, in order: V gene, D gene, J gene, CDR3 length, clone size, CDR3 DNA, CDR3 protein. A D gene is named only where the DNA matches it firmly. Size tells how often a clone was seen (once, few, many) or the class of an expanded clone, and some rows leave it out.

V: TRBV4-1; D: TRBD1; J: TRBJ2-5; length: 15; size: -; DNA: TGCGCCAGCAGCCAGAATCCGGGACAGCAAGAGACCCAGTACTTC; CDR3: CASSQNPGQQETQYF
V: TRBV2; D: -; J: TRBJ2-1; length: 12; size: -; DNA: TGTGCCAGCAGTGAAGCGGTGTCCCAGCAGTTCTTC; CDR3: CASSEAVSQQFF
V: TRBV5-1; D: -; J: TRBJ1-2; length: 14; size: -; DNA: TGCGCCAGCAGCCCCGGGGGGGTAGGGTATGGCTACACCTTC; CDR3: CASSPGGVGYGYTF
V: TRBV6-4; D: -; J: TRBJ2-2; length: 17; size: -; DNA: TGTGCCAGCAGTGACGGGGCAGGGAAAACGAACACCGGGGAGCTGTTTTTT; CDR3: CASSDGAGKTNTGELFF
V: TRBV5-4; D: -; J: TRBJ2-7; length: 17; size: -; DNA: TGTGCCAGCACCGTACTCGAGCCGGGGACGAAACTCTACGAGCAGTACTTC; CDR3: CASTVLEPGTKLYEQYF
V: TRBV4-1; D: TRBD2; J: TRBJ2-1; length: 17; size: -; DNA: TGCGCCAGCAGCCAAGTCCCTAGCGGGAGAGCCTACAATGAGCAGTTCTTC; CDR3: CASSQVPSGRAYNEQFF
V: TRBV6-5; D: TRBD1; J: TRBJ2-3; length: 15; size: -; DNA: TGTGCCAGCAGTTACGTGGGACAGGGGAAGGATACGCAGTATTTT; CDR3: CASSYVGQGKDTQYF
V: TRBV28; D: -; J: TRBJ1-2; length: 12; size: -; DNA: TGTGCCAGCAGTTTATTGACGGATGGCTACACCTTC; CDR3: CASSLLTDGYTF
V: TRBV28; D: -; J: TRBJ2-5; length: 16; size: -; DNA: TGTGCCAGCAGCCCACTATCCGACCCCCGCCGGGCGGCCCAGTACTTC; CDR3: CASSPLSDPRRAAQYF
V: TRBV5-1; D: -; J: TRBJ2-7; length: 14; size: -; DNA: TGCGCCAGCAGCTTGGCCTCAGGGCCCTACGAGCAGTACTTC; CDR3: CASSLASGPYEQYF
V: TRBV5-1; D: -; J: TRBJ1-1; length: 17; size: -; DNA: TGCGCCAGCAGCTTGGGGTCCCTCAGGGACAAGAACACTGAAGCTTTCTTT; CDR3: CASSLGSLRDKNTEAFF
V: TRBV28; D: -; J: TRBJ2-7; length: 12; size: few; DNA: TGTGCCAGCAGGCTAGTTCGGGATGAGCAGTACTTC; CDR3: CASRLVRDEQYF
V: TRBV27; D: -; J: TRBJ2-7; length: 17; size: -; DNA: TGTGCCAGCAGTTTATCGCCGGCAAATCTAATTCCCTACGAGCAGTACTTC; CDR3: CASSLSPANLIPYEQYF
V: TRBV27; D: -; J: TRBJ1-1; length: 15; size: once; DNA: TGTGCCAGCAGTTTATCAAATCGGATTAACACTGAAGCTTTCTTT; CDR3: CASSLSNRINTEAFF
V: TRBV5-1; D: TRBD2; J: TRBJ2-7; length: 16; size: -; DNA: TGCGCCAGCAGCCCACAGACTAGCGGCGTCTCCTACGAGCAGTACTTC; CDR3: CASSPQTSGVSYEQYF
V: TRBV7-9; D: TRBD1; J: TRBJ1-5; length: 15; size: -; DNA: TGTGCCAGCAGCCTGGGAGGGGGCAATGGTCAGCCCCAGCATTTT; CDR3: CASSLGGGNGQPQHF
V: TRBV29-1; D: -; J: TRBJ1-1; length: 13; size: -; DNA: TGCAGCGTTGGCACAGTGAGGAACACTGAAGCTTTCTTT; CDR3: CSVGTVRNTEAFF
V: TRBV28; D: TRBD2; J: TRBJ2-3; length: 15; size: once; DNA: TGTGCCAGCAGTCCGTGGACTAGCGGGACAGATACGCAGTATTTT; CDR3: CASSPWTSGTDTQYF
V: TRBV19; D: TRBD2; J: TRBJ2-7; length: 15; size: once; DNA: TGTGCCAGTAGTAGGGCCGGGACTAGCGGCTACGAGCAGTACTTC; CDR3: CASSRAGTSGYEQYF
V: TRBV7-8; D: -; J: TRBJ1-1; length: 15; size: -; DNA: TGTGCCAGCAGCTCGTGGACAGCCCTCGGCACTGAAGCTTTCTTT; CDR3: CASSSWTALGTEAFF
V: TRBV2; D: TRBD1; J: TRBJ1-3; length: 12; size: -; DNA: TGTGCCAGAGGGACAGCTGGAAACACCATATATTTT; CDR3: CARGTAGNTIYF
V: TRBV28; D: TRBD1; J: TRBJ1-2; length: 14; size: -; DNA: TGTGCCAGCAGTTTGGTACAGGGGGCGCTTGGCTACACCTTC; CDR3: CASSLVQGALGYTF
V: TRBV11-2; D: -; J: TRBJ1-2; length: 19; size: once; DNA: TGTGCCAGCAGCTTAGATGGCGGAACCGGGGCAGACGCTAACTATGGCTACACCTTC; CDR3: CASSLDGGTGADANYGYTF
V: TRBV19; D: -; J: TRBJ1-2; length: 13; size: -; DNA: TGTGCCAGTAGTATTTGGTCCTTAGAAGGCTACACCTTC; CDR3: CASSIWSLEGYTF
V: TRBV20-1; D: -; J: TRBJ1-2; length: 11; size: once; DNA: TGCAGTGCTAGAAGGACAGAAGGCTACACCTTC; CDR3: CSARRTEGYTF
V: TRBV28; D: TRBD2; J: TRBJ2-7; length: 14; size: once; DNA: TGTGCCAGCAGTTGGACTAGCGGGAAGTACGAGCAGTACTTC; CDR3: CASSWTSGKYEQYF
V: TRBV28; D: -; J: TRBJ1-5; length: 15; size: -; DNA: TGTGCCAGCAGTTTACCCGGGGATAGCAATCAGCCCCAGCATTTT; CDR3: CASSLPGDSNQPQHF
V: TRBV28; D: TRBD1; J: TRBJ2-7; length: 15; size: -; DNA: TGTGCCAGCAGTTCCGGGACAGTGCTTTTCTACGAGCAGTACTTC; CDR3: CASSSGTVLFYEQYF
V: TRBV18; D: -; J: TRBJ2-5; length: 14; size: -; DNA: TGTGCCAGCTCACCCGGACTCGCAGGCGAGACCCAGTACTTC; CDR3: CASSPGLAGETQYF
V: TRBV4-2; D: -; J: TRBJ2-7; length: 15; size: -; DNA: TGTGCCAGCAGCTTGGCGGGGACACCCAACTACGAGCAGTACTTC; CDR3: CASSLAGTPNYEQYF
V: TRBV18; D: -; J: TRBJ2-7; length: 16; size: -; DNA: TGTGCCAGCTCACCATTGGACTTGTCGAGCTCCTACGAGCAGTACTTC; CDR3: CASSPLDLSSSYEQYF
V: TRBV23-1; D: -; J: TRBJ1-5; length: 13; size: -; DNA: TGCGCCAGCAGTAGGGACACTAATCAGCCCCAGCATTTT; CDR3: CASSRDTNQPQHF
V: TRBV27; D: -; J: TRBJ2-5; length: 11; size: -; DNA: TGTGCCAGCAGTTCGGGGGAGACCCAGTACTTC; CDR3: CASSSGETQYF
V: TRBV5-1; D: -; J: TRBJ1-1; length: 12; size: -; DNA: TGCGCCAGCAGGACAGCGAACACTGAAGCTTTCTTT; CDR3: CASRTANTEAFF
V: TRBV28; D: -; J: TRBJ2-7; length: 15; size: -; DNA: TGTGCCAGCAGTTTTCGTGGACTCCGGAACTACGAGCAGTACTTC; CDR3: CASSFRGLRNYEQYF